Below are 18 T cell receptor beta chains sequenced from a single sample in a study of control samples from healthy donors and cancer patients. The method was immunoSEQ multiplex PCR; TCRdb's version includes in-frame clones alone and lacks a portion of them. The sample has some 100,000 clones; over 60% are singletons. Sequencing was done on a sample of blood. The receptors shown here come from a woman aged 25 to 45 in good health.

This clone was seen a single time. The rearrangement links TRBV6-2 or TRBV6-3 to TRBJ1-1, with D unclear. The length of the CDR3 is 12 residues. Germline values: CDR1 MNHEY, CDR2 SVGEGT. Trimming pared 5 bases from V and 10 bases from J, leaving 14 bases between. In DNA, the CDR3 is TGTGCCAGCAGTCCCCCATGGTCGGTAGCTTTCTTT. Protein: CASSPPWSVAFF.

This chain joins TRBV6-5 and TRBJ1-6; 10 nucleotides align to TRBD1. With 10 bases clipped from V and 7 bases from J, the junction kept 7 bases outside the gene matches. The CDR3 runs 14 residues. Germline loops: CDR1 MNHEY, CDR2 SVGAGI. The CDR3 sequence is CAIRRDRGNSPLHF. CDR3 sequence (DNA): TGTGCCATCCGCCGGGACAGGGGAAATTCACCCCTCCACTTT.

The sample holds one count of this clone. The sample carries other DNA sequences with the same CDR3. The chain has TRBV12-3 or TRBV12-4 and TRBJ2-1; no firm D call. Deletions cut 8 bases from V and 7 bases from J, with 9 bases between. The CDR3 has 11 amino acids. CDR3 loop: CASGGNNEQFF. CDR3 sequence (DNA): TGTGCCAGCGGTGGGAATAATGAGCAGTTCTTC.

This clone was seen a handful of times. The chain combines TRBV20-1 with TRBJ1-1; D is undetermined. The germline CDR1 and CDR2 sequences are DFQATT and SNEGSKA (reference sequence). V lost 4 bases and J 8 bases, leaving 11 bases between the germline ends. The CDR3 has 11 amino acids. The CDR3 region has the DNA TGCAGTGCTATACGGGAGCCCGAAGCTTTCTTT. Translating gives CSAIREPEAFF.

The genes are TRBV5-4 and TRBJ1-2; D remains ambiguous. Germline lookup yields CDR1 SGHNT and CDR2 YYREEE (reference sequence). The CDR3 spans 14 residues. The ends were cut back, 0 bases at V and 0 bases at J, with 6 bases in the middle. The chain's CDR3 is CASSLARANYGYTF. Here the CDR3 DNA reads TGTGCCAGCAGCTTGGCTAGAGCTAACTATGGCTACACCTTC.

The rearrangement uses TRBV19 and TRBJ1-4; tentatively, D is TRBD1 (5 bases). Germline-derived CDR1 and CDR2 are LNHDA and SQIVND (reference sequence). The V gene lost 4 bases and the J gene lost 7 bases, with 16 bases spanning the gap. The CDR3 contains 15 residues. CDR3 bases: TGTGCCAGTAGTAGAAGGGACCGTACTGGTGAAAAACTGTTTTTT. Protein: CASSRRDRTGEKLFF. The full variable domain, with the rest looked up from reference TRBV19 and TRBJ1-4, is DGGITQSPKYLFRKEGQNVTLSCEQNLNHDAMYWYRQDPGQGLRLIYYSQIVNDFQKGDIAEGYSVSREKKESFPLTVTSAQKNPTAFYLCASSRRDRTGEKLFFGSGTQLSVL.

This clone showed up just a few times. This sequence joins TRBV10-1 and TRBJ2-2; 8 bases map to TRBD1. V dropped 5 bases and J dropped 6; count of bases not matched to a gene: 8. Germline assignment: CDR1 WNHNN and CDR2 SYGVQD (reference sequence). The CDR3 length is 15 residues. The CDR3 sequence: CASSPQGAGAGELFF. CDR3 nucleotide sequence: TGCGCCAGCAGTCCCCAGGGGGCAGGGGCCGGGGAGCTGTTTTTT.

The chain links TRBV29-1 to TRBJ1-2; 9 nucleotides line up with TRBD1. This CDR3 comprises 12 residues. Per the germline V gene, CDR1 is SQVTM and CDR2 is ANQGSEA. V lost 4 bases and J lost 7; bases outside the gene matches: 4. DNA of the CDR3: TGCAGCGTTGGGGGACAGGGAGGTGGCTACACCTTC. Its protein product is CSVGGQGGGYTF.

The chain joins TRBV19 to TRBJ1-1; tentatively, D is TRBD1 (5 bases). Germline V gene lookup returns CDR1 LNHDA and CDR2 SQIVND (reference sequence). V was pared by 4 bases and J by 5 bases, with 11 bases between. This CDR3 contains 13 residues. The chain's CDR3 is CASSKQVWTEAFF. In nucleotides, the CDR3 is TGTGCCAGTAGTAAACAGGTGTGGACTGAAGCTTTCTTT. Supplemented by reference TRBV19 and TRBJ1-1, the full variable domain reads DGGITQSPKYLFRKEGQNVTLSCEQNLNHDAMYWYRQDPGQGLRLIYYSQIVNDFQKGDIAEGYSVSREKKESFPLTVTSAQKNPTAFYLCASSKQVWTEAFFGQGTRLTVV.

The gene calls are TRBV27 and TRBJ2-1; TRBD2 matches at 9 bases. The CDR3 loop spans 15 amino acids. In germline, CDR1 is MNHEY, CDR2 SMNVEV (reference sequence). With V trimmed by 4 bases and J by 9 bases, 10 bases remained unmatched. CDR3 in amino acids: CASSYRASGAAEQFF. CDR3 coding DNA: TGTGCCAGCAGTTATAGGGCTAGCGGGGCGGCTGAGCAGTTCTTC.

This CDR3 reads CASSLGGGGATEAFF. CDR3 nucleotide sequence: TGTGCCAGCAGCTTAGGAGGGGGTGGCGCCACTGAAGCTTTCTTT. This sequence joins TRBV7-2 and TRBJ1-1; D is possibly TRBD1 (6 bases). Per germline, CDR1 SGHTA and CDR2 FQGNSA. The CDR3 has 15 residues. V dropped 1 base and J dropped 4 bases, with 13 bases sitting between them.

The J gene is TRBJ1-3, the V gene TRBV7-2, with D possibly being TRBD1 (5 bases). V lost 3 bases to trimming and J lost 4 bases, with 19 bases between them. There are 17 residues in the CDR3. Per germline, CDR1 SGHTA and CDR2 FQGNSA. The CDR3 protein is CASSLRTGSGAGNTIYF. Here the CDR3 DNA reads TGTGCCAGCAGCTTGAGGACGGGAAGCGGGGCAGGAAACACCATATATTTT.

The CDR3 bases are TGTGCCAGCAGCCGTGACAGGGGAGTAGGAGGAAACACCATATATTTT. This translates into CASSRDRGVGGNTIYF. The chain employs TRBV14 and TRBJ1-3; 8 nucleotides line up with TRBD1. Unmatched junction bases numbered 9, after V lost 4 bases and J lost 4 bases. Germline-derived CDR1 and CDR2 are SGHDN and FVKESK. The CDR3 has 16 residues. Based on the CDR3 plus reference TRBV14 and TRBJ1-3, the full variable domain is EAGVTQFPSHSVIEKGQTVTLRCDPISGHDNLYWYRRVMGKEIKFLLHFVKESKQDESGMPNNRFLAERTGGTYSTLKVQPAELEDSGVYFCASSRDRGVGGNTIYFGEGSWLTVV.

The rearrangement joins TRBV6-2 or TRBV6-3 to TRBJ1-1; D unclear. Germline V gene lookup returns CDR1 MNHEY and CDR2 SVGEGT. This CDR3 is built from 14 residues. Trimming shortened V by 0 bases and J by 4 bases, and 9 bases separated the two germline ends. The CDR3: CASSYSVRGTEAFF. The CDR3 DNA reads TGTGCCAGCAGTTACTCCGTCCGGGGCACTGAAGCTTTCTTT.

This clone was counted a few times. The chain recombines TRBV5-4 with TRBJ2-1, with 10 nucleotides matching TRBD1. The V segment lost 3 bases and the J segment 6 bases; nucleotides outside the gene matches: 6. CDR1 and CDR2 from the germline V gene are SGHNT and YYREEE (reference sequence). This CDR3 has 15 residues. CDR3: CASSSRDRGRNEQFF. The CDR3 nucleotides are TGTGCCAGCAGCTCTAGGGACAGGGGACGCAATGAGCAGTTCTTC. The full variable domain, in which reference TRBV5-4 and TRBJ2-1 provide the parts outside the CDR3, is ETGVTQSPTHLIKTRGQQVTLRCSSQSGHNTVSWYQQALGQGPQFIFQYYREEENGRGNFPPRFSGLQFPNYSSELNVNALELDDSALYLCASSSRDRGRNEQFFGPGTRLTVL.

This sequence joins TRBV7-2 and TRBJ2-4; D gene unclear. V gave up 4 bases and J gave up 4 bases, with 14 bases separating them. CDR1 and CDR2 (germline): SGHTA, FQGNSA. The CDR3 loop spans 15 amino acids. The CDR3 sequence is CASSSRAEPKNIQYF. DNA of the CDR3: TGTGCCAGCAGCTCAAGAGCTGAGCCGAAAAACATTCAGTACTTC.

The chain carries TRBV3-1 (or the pseudogene TRBV3-2) and TRBJ2-7; possibly TRBD1 for D (6 bases). The CDR3 consists of 15 residues. V was shortened by 0 bases and J by 5 bases, with 14 bases between the two germline ends. CDR1 LGHDT and CDR2 YNNKEL come from the germline V gene (reference sequence). CDR3 coding DNA: TGTGCCAGCAGCCAAGAAACCGGCCAGGGGAACGAGCAGTACTTC. This codes for CASSQETGQGNEQYF.

The chain combines TRBV27 with TRBJ2-7, with D tentatively TRBD2 (6 bases). This CDR3 has 14 amino acids. Germline lookup yields CDR1 MNHEY and CDR2 SMNVEV (reference sequence). V gave up 3 bases and J gave up 1 base, with 10 bases separating them. The CDR3 loop is CASSLWRGSYEQYF. In DNA form, the CDR3 reads TGTGCCAGCAGTTTGTGGCGGGGATCCTACGAGCAGTACTTC.